This T cell receptor beta chain is from a study of molecular identifiers for immune sequencing clone quantification. The V and J ends lost 6 bases and 5 bases respectively, with 12 bases between them. The CDR3 loop spans 13 amino acids. The germline V gene has CDR1 MNHEY and CDR2 SVGAGI. Sorting selected naive CD8 T cells with a CD8+CD4-CCR7+CD45RA+ phenotype. This clonotype was seen repeatedly, ten times or more. It was with previously described methods and listed TCR primers that bulk TCR libraries were made. TCRdb itself ran the PCR reads through MiXCR, one entry per CDR3 protein. The sample has around 40,000 distinct CDR3 sequences, roughly 21% seen once.

This rearrangement joins TRBV6-5 to TRBJ2-3; D remains unclear. Material: naive CD8+ T cells from blood, with Jurkat cell RNA spiked in. Subset here: FACS-sorted CD8+CD4-CCR7+CD45RA+ naive T cells. This sequence originates from a human donor in good health. Some libraries in this study had Jurkat cell RNA spiked in. The CDR3 sequence: CASSPSRRDTQYF. The DNA of the CDR3 is TGTGCCAGCAGCCCCAGCCGGCGAGATACGCAGTATTTT.